This note documents a single T cell receptor beta chain sequence. Sequenced by immunoSEQ multiplex PCR; TCRdb stores in-frame clones only, minus some. Of 310,000 or so clones detected, about 87% appear once; the ten largest clones hold around 10%. These data belong to a study of blood T cell repertoires in COVID-19. Living in about two dozen US areas, the participants were between roughly 18 and 90 years of age. Researchers sorted participants into cohorts using their self-reported clinical history. Sample: PBMCs or T cells enriched from blood (not recorded which). The sequence was obtained from a woman under 30 who had recovered from COVID-19.

The CDR3 protein is CASSSGQPNNEQFF. DNA for the CDR3: TGCGCCAGCAGCTCGGGACAGCCTAACAATGAGCAGTTCTTC. The chain employs TRBV5-1 and TRBJ2-1; TRBD1 aligns across 7 bases. This CDR3 has 14 residues. V trimming: 3 bases; J trimming: 5 bases; junction bases outside the gene matches: 5. The germline V gene has CDR1 SGHRS and CDR2 YFSETQ.